These 28 T cell receptor beta chains came from one sample sequenced in a study of T cell responses to AZD1222 COVID-19 vaccine. Profiling relied on immunoSEQ multiplex PCR, and the TCRdb table lists in-frame clones only, not all of them. The sample holds 150,000 to 200,000 clones, approximately 86% seen once. Here the sequenced sample was peripheral blood, taken 28 days after the second AZD1222 dose. The receptor source for this set is an adult who received the AZD1222 COVID-19 vaccine.

This clone occurred once. CDR3 coding DNA: TGTGCCAGCAGCTTGTGGGGGGGAGTGAACAATGAGCAGTTCTTC. This sequence encodes CASSLWGGVNNEQFF. The chain has TRBV7-8 and TRBJ2-1, with 7 bases that match TRBD2. The CDR3 contains 15 residues. CDR1 and CDR2 (germline): SGHVS, FQNEAQ. The trim removed 3 bases at V and 5 bases at J, leaving 7 bases unmatched.

The chain is built from TRBV7-6 and TRBJ2-3; 10 nucleotides line up with TRBD2. Looked up from germline, CDR1 is SGHVS and CDR2 is FNYEAQ. Trimming at V came to 2 bases and at J to 4 bases, leaving 6 bases not matched to a gene. This CDR3 contains 16 residues. The CDR3 coding sequence is TGTGCCAGCAGCTTACTAGCGGGGGTTCGCGCAGATACGCAGTATTTT. It codes for CASSLLAGVRADTQYF.

This clone was seen only a few times. V gene TRBV7-9 combines with J gene TRBJ1-1; D uncertain. Germline values: CDR1 SEHNR, CDR2 FQNEAQ (reference sequence). The CDR3 extends over 14 amino acids. The V and J ends lost 1 base and 2 bases respectively, with 8 bases between them. The CDR3 DNA follows: TGTGCCAGCAGCTTAGTTGCTGGAAACACTGAAGCTTTCTTT. Translation: CASSLVAGNTEAFF. Full variable domain (rest looked up from reference TRBV7-9 and TRBJ1-1): DTGVSQNPRHKITKRGQNVTFRCDPISEHNRLYWYRQTLGQGPEFLTYFQNEAQLEKSRLLSDRFSAERPKGSFSTLEIQRTEQGDSAMYLCASSLVAGNTEAFFGQGTRLTVV.

The chain is built from TRBV7-2 and TRBJ2-6; D ambiguous. Trimming removed 5 bases from V and 0 bases from J, with 14 bases in between. This CDR3 is built from 17 residues. Germline CDR1 reads SGHTA; CDR2 reads FQGNSA. The CDR3 DNA reads TGTGCCAGCAGCCAATCGGCACTCATCTCTGGGGCCAACGTCCTGACTTTC. Its protein is CASSQSALISGANVLTF.

This chain connects TRBV30 to TRBJ2-5, with D unclear. This CDR3 is 15 amino acids long. Germline loops: CDR1 GTSNPN, CDR2 SVGIG (reference sequence). V shed 4 bases and J shed 4 bases, with 19 bases lying between them. The CDR3 DNA reads as TGTGCCTGGACCAGTACCCCCTTTAGCACAGAGACCCAGTACTTC. Its translation: CAWTSTPFSTETQYF.

The CDR3 DNA follows: TGTGCCAGCAGCTCCACGAATTGGGGGGACAGATACAATGAGCAGTTCTTC. This codes for CASSSTNWGDRYNEQFF. The V call is TRBV9, the J call TRBJ2-1; D perhaps matches TRBD1 (7 bases). The V end was cut by 4 bases, the J end by 4 bases, with 21 bases between. This CDR3 region has 17 residues. Germline CDR1 SGDLS, CDR2 YYNGEE.

The rearrangement joins TRBV29-1 to TRBJ1-4, with D possibly TRBD1 on 6 matching bases. CDR1 and CDR2 from the germline V gene are SQVTM and ANQGSEA. The CDR3 covers 12 residues. Trimming pared 3 bases from V and 8 bases from J, leaving 10 bases between. The CDR3 spells CSVERDNEKLFF. CDR3 in DNA: TGCAGCGTTGAGAGGGACAACGAAAAACTGTTTTTT.

The chain joins TRBV20-1 to TRBJ2-2, with D possibly TRBD2 on 5 matching bases. CDR1 is DFQATT and CDR2 is SNEGSKA in the germline V gene (reference sequence). This CDR3 spans 16 amino acids. With 3 bases removed from V and 3 bases from J, the gap between germline ends came to 17 bases. The CDR3 DNA is TGCAGTGCTAGTTTAGTGGTCCGGCGGGACACCGGGGAGCTGTTTTTT. Protein: CSASLVVRRDTGELFF.

V and J are TRBV7-9 and TRBJ2-3, with 7 nucleotides matching TRBD1. CDR1 and CDR2 (germline): SEHNR, FQNEAQ (reference sequence). This CDR3 is 15 amino acids long. The J segment lost 2 bases and the V segment lost 5 bases, leaving 7 bases of the junction unmatched. The CDR3 here is CASSLTGLATDTQYF. The CDR3 DNA reads as TGTGCCAGCAGCCTGACAGGGTTGGCCACAGATACGCAGTATTTT.

This sequence joins TRBV3-1 (or the pseudogene TRBV3-2) and TRBJ1-6; 11 nucleotides align to TRBD1. Germline lookup yields CDR1 LGHDT and CDR2 YNNKEL (reference sequence). The V gene end was trimmed by 4 bases and the J gene end by 7 bases; junction bases not matched to a gene: 6. This CDR3 is built from 16 residues. CDR3 residues: CASSPRTGGNNSPLHF. DNA for the CDR3: TGTGCCAGCAGCCCGAGGACAGGGGGCAACAATTCACCCCTCCACTTT.

The chain links TRBV5-4 to TRBJ2-7; 11 bases agree with TRBD2. CDR1 and CDR2 from the germline V gene are SGHNT and YYREEE (reference sequence). The length of the CDR3 is 18 residues. V dropped 3 bases and J dropped 3; count of bases not matched to a gene: 14. The CDR3 protein is CASSSAISGGALIYEQYF. CDR3 DNA: TGTGCCAGCAGCTCCGCTATTAGCGGGGGGGCTCTAATCTACGAGCAGTACTTC.

This clone turned up a few times. V and J are TRBV4-1 and TRBJ1-5; D ambiguous. The V gene lost 2 bases and the J gene lost 4 bases, with 9 bases spanning the gap. The germline CDR1 and CDR2 sequences are MGHRA and YSYEKL. The CDR3 runs to 14 residues. The CDR3, as DNA: TGCGCCAGCAGCCAACCGGACTGGAATCAGCCCCAGCATTTT. Translated, it gives CASSQPDWNQPQHF.

In this sample, this clone turned up once. This CDR3 is also generated by other DNA sequences in the sample. The chain links TRBV7-9 to TRBJ1-1; D remains ambiguous. V was pared by 2 bases and J by 0 bases, with 10 bases between. This CDR3 is 15 amino acids long. Germline V gene data show CDR1 as SEHNR and CDR2 as FQNEAQ (reference sequence). CDR3 sequence reads: CASSLLAGLNTEAFF. The CDR3 nucleotides read TGTGCCAGCAGCTTACTGGCAGGTTTGAACACTGAAGCTTTCTTT.

The chain carries TRBV19 and TRBJ1-6; D is possibly TRBD1 (5 bases). V was pared by 5 bases and J by 4 bases, with 12 bases between. CDR3 size: 15 residues. Germline loops: CDR1 LNHDA, CDR2 SQIVND (reference sequence). The CDR3 nucleotides read TGTGCCAGTAGTGGGGGTCCAGGGTATAATTCACCCCTCCACTTT. Amino acids: CASSGGPGYNSPLHF.

The rearrangement links TRBV4-3 to TRBJ1-2; a possible D gene is TRBD1 (5 bases). CDR3 size: 15 residues. Looked up from germline, CDR1 is LGHNA and CDR2 is YSLEER. The V and J ends lost 3 bases and 2 bases respectively, with 13 bases between them. The CDR3, as DNA: TGCGCCAGCAGCCAGGAAGGGACCGCGAACTATGGCTACACCTTC. This sequence encodes CASSQEGTANYGYTF.

The chain couples TRBV9 to TRBJ2-3, with TRBD1 identical over 8 bases. The CDR3 runs 15 residues. Germline values: CDR1 SGDLS, CDR2 YYNGEE. J gave up 6 bases and V 4 bases, and 10 bases lay outside the gene matches. The CDR3 DNA reads as TGTGCCAGCAGCCCGCGCGGACAGGGCCCGGATACGCAGTATTTT. Translating it yields CASSPRGQGPDTQYF.

The V gene is TRBV12-3 or TRBV12-4, the J gene TRBJ1-6; D uncertain. The CDR3 runs to 13 residues. Trimming stripped 6 bases from V and 7 bases from J, with 10 bases between. CDR3 in DNA: TGTGCCAGCAGCCCCTTGAGGAATTCACCCCTCCACTTT. Its translation is CASSPLRNSPLHF.

The gene calls are TRBV19 and TRBJ1-6; D is uncertain. CDR3 size: 13 residues. CDR1 and CDR2 from the germline V gene are LNHDA and SQIVND (reference sequence). Trimming removed 9 bases from V and 5 bases from J, with 11 bases in between. The CDR3: CASLSGDNSPLHF. Here the CDR3 DNA reads TGTGCCAGCTTAAGTGGGGATAATTCACCCCTCCACTTT.

Only one count was recorded for this clone. V usage is TRBV2 and J usage is TRBJ1-4; D is unclear. The V end lost 3 bases, the J end lost 4 bases, and 12 bases lay between the germline ends. This CDR3 region has 15 residues. Germline loops: CDR1 SNHLY, CDR2 FYNNEI. The CDR3: CASSDMFSRNEKLFF. CDR3 coding DNA: TGTGCCAGCAGTGATATGTTTAGCCGTAATGAAAAACTGTTTTTT.

This clone has more than one count but fewer than ten. The chain recombines TRBV4-2 with TRBJ1-1; possible D gene TRBD1, 5 bases. The germline gives CDR1 LGHNA, CDR2 YNFKEQ. V shed 4 bases and J shed 7 bases, with 25 bases lying between them. This CDR3 spans 17 amino acids. The CDR3 here is CASSPILARANAGEAFF. The CDR3 coding sequence is TGTGCCAGCAGCCCGATACTTGCCAGGGCAAACGCGGGTGAAGCTTTCTTT.

The V gene is TRBV7-3, the J gene TRBJ2-5, with TRBD2 identical over 9 bases. CDR1 SGHTA and CDR2 FQGTGA come from the germline V gene. V dropped 4 bases and J dropped 2; count of bases not matched to a gene: 2. CDR3 size: 14 residues. The CDR3 coding sequence is TGTGCCAGCAGCTCTAGCGGGGTTCAAGAGACCCAGTACTTC. Protein: CASSSSGVQETQYF.

The chain links TRBV3-1 (or the pseudogene TRBV3-2) to TRBJ1-2; D is possibly TRBD1 (6 bases). The CDR3 extends over 14 amino acids. Germline V CDR1 and CDR2: LGHDT, YNNKEL (reference sequence). V was shortened by 2 bases and J by 7 bases, with 14 bases between the two germline ends. In DNA, the CDR3 is TGTGCCAGCAGCCAATTAGCCAGGGGAGGTGGCTACACCTTC. Translation: CASSQLARGGGYTF.

The chain is built from TRBV5-1 and TRBJ2-3; the match to TRBD1 covers 7 bases. V lost 5 bases, J lost 2 bases, and 11 bases stayed unmatched. This CDR3 contains 16 residues. Germline loops: CDR1 SGHRS, CDR2 YFSETQ. CDR3 coding DNA: TGCGCCAGCAGACTCCTACAGGGGTCGGTCACAGATACGCAGTATTTT. It is translated as CASRLLQGSVTDTQYF.

The gene calls are TRBV11-2 and TRBJ1-1; 8 nucleotides line up with TRBD1. The CDR3 runs 15 residues. The germline CDR1 and CDR2 sequences are SGHAT and FQNNGV. Trimming cost V 3 bases and J 2 bases; bases outside gene matches: 5. CDR3 amino acids: CASSLRTGRNTEAFF. The DNA of the CDR3 is TGTGCCAGCAGCTTGCGGACAGGGAGAAACACTGAAGCTTTCTTT. Filled out from reference TRBV11-2 and TRBJ1-1, the complete variable domain reads EAGVAQSPRYKIIEKRQSVAFWCNPISGHATLYWYQQILGQGPKLLIQFQNNGVVDDSQLPKDRFSAERLKGVDSTLKIQPAKLEDSAVYLCASSLRTGRNTEAFFGQGTRLTVV.

This chain joins TRBV6-5 and TRBJ2-7; D assignment may be TRBD1 or TRBD2 (5 bases each). V lost 6 bases and J lost 2, with 14 bases in between. Per germline, CDR1 MNHEY and CDR2 SVGAGI. CDR3 length: 14 amino acids. For the CDR3, the DNA is TGTGCCAGCAGCCGGGACCCCGGGGCCTACGAGCAGTACTTC. Amino acids: CASSRDPGAYEQYF.

The CDR3 sequence: CASSPGRPYGYTF. Here the CDR3 DNA reads TGTGCCAGCAGCCCTGGACGGCCCTATGGCTACACCTTC. This rearrangement joins TRBV12-3 or TRBV12-4 to TRBJ1-2; D unresolved. Trimming removed 6 bases at V and 4 bases at J, with 12 bases between. The CDR3 loop spans 13 amino acids.

The table lists this clone with a few counts. The genes are TRBV6-1 and TRBJ1-3; D remains ambiguous. Looked up from germline, CDR1 is MNHNS and CDR2 is SASEGT. V lost 3 bases and J lost 4, with 10 bases in between. This CDR3 comprises 14 residues. The CDR3 region is CASSESVTGNTIYF. As DNA, the CDR3 is TGTGCCAGCAGTGAGTCCGTAACCGGAAACACCATATATTTT.

The V gene is TRBV29-1, the J gene TRBJ1-3, with 7 bases matching TRBD1. The CDR3 runs to 15 residues. Germline loops: CDR1 SQVTM, CDR2 ANQGSEA. Trimming removed 5 bases from V and 0 bases from J; junction bases left unmatched: 7. In DNA, the CDR3 is TGCAGCGTTTGGCAGGGGGGACGCTCTGGAAACACCATATATTTT. Translated: CSVWQGGRSGNTIYF.